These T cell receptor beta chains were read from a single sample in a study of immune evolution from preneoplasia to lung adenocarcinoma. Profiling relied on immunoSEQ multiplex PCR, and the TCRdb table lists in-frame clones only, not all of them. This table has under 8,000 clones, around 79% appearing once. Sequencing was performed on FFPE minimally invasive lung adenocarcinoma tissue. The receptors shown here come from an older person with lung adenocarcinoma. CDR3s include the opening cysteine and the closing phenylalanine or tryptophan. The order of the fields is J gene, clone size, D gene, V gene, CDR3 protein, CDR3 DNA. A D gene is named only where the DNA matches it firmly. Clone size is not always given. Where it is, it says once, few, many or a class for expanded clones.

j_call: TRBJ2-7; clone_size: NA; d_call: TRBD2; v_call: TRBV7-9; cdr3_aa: CASSLAEAGGPHEQYF; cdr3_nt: TGTGCCAGCAGCTTAGCGGAGGCGGGAGGGCCGCACGAGCAGTACTTC
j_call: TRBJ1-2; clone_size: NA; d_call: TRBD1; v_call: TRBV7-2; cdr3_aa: CASSSQGQYYGYTF; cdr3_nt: TGTGCCAGCAGTTCTCAGGGACAGTACTATGGCTACACCTTC
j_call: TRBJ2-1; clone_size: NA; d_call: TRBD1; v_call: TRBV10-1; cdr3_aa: CASSDRANEQFF; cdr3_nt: TGCGCCAGTTCGGACAGGGCAAATGAGCAGTTCTTC
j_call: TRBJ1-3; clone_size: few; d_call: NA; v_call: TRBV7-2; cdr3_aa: CASSLGVGPSGNTIYF; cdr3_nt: TGTGCCAGCAGCTTAGGGGTGGGCCCCTCTGGAAACACCATATATTTT
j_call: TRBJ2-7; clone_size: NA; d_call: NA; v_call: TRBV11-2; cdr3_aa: CASSLVSRGSGEQYF; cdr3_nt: TGTGCCAGCAGCTTAGTTTCCCGGGGGAGTGGGGAGCAGTACTTC
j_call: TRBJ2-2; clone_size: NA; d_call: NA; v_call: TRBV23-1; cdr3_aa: CASSREIDLTGELFF; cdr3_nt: TGCGCCAGCAGCAGGGAGATCGACCTGACCGGGGAGCTGTTTTTT
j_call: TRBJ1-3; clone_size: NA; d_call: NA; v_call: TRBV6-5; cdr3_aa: CASSYSRPSSGNTIYF; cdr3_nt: TGTGCCAGCAGTTATTCCCGCCCGAGCTCTGGAAACACCATATATTTT
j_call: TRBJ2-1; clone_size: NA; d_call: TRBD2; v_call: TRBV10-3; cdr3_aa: CAISGEGLGYEQFF; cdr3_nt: TGTGCCATCAGTGGGGAGGGGCTGGGCTATGAGCAGTTCTTC
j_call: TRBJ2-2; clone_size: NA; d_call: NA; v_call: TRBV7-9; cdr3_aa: CASSLGGAGELFF; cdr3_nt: TGTGCCAGCAGCTTAGGAGGGGCAGGGGAGCTGTTTTTT
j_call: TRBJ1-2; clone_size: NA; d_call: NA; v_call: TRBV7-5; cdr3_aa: CVRSLRGYGYTF; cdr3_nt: TGTGTCAGAAGCTTGAGGGGCTATGGCTACACCTTC
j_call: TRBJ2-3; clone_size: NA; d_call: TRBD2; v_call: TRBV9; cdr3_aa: CASSVGEGLAGDTQYF; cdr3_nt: TGTGCCAGCAGCGTAGGGGAGGGCCTAGCGGGGGATACGCAGTATTTT
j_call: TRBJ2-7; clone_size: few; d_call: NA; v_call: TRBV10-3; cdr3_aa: CAISERNGQLAAYEQYF; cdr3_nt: TGTGCCATCAGTGAAAGGAATGGACAGCTCGCCGCCTACGAGCAGTACTTC
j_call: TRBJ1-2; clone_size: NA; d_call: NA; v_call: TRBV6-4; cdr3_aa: CASSDSNGYTF; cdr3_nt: TGTGCCAGCAGTGACTCAAATGGCTACACCTTC
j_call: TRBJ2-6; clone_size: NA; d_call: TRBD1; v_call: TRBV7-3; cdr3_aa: CASSTASPGQTTGANVLTF; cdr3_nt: TGTGCCAGCAGCACCGCATCACCGGGACAGACCACTGGGGCCAACGTCCTGACTTTC
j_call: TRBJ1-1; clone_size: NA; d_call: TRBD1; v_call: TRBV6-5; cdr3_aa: CASSYRGTQGSEAFF; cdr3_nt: TGTGCCAGCAGTTACAGGGGAACACAGGGGAGTGAAGCTTTCTTT
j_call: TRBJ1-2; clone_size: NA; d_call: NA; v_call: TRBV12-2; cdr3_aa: CASRNGTLYGYTF; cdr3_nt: TGTGCAAGTCGCAACGGGACCCTCTATGGCTACACCTTC
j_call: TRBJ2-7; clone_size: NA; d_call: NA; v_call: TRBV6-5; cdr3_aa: CASRRDRNVYEQYF; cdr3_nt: TGTGCCAGCAGACGCGACAGGAACGTCTACGAGCAGTACTTC
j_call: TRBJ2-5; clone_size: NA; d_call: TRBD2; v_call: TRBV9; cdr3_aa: CASSPGTSGVSETQYF; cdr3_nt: TGTGCCAGCAGCCCCGGGACTAGCGGGGTATCAGAGACCCAGTACTTC
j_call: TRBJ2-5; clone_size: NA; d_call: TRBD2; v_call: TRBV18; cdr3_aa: CASSPRLAGGEETQYF; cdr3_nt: TGTGCCAGCTCACCAAGGCTAGCGGGGGGCGAAGAGACCCAGTACTTC
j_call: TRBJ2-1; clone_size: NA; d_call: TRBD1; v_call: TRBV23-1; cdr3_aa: CASSQPNRGLSYNEQFF; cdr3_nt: TGCGCCAGCAGTCAACCAAACAGGGGCCTCTCCTACAATGAGCAGTTCTTC
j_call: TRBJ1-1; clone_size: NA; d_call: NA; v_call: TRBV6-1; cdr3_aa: CASEQGWGDTEAFF; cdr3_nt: TGTGCCAGCGAACAGGGTTGGGGGGACACTGAAGCTTTCTTT
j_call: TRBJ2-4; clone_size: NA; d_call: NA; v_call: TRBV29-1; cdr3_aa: CSVEDPYRPDLAKNIQYF; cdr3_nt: TGCAGCGTTGAAGATCCGTACCGGCCAGATCTAGCCAAAAACATTCAGTACTTC
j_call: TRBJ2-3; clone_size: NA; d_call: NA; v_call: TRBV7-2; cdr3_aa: CASSHGGAGTDTQYF; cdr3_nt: TGTGCCAGCAGCCACGGTGGGGCGGGCACAGATACGCAGTATTTT
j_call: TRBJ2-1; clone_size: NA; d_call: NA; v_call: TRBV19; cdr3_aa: CASTQDGVLREQFF; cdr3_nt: TGTGCCAGTACCCAGGATGGAGTACTCCGTGAGCAGTTCTTC
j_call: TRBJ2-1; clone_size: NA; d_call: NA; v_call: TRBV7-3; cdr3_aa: CASSRAGGEQFF; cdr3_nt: TGTGCCAGCAGTCGCGCCGGGGGTGAGCAGTTCTTC
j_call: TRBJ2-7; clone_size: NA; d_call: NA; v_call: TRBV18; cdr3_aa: CASSPPSYEQYF; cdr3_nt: TGTGCCAGCTCACCACCTTCCTACGAGCAGTACTTC
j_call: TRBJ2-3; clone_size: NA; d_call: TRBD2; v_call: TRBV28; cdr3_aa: CASSLGGGLADTDTQYF; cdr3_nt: TGTGCCAGCAGTTTGGGTGGAGGACTAGCGGACACAGATACGCAGTATTTT
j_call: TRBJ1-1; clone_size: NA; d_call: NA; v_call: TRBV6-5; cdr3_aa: CASSYEPPKAFF; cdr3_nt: TGTGCCAGCAGCTATGAGCCACCAAAAGCTTTCTTT
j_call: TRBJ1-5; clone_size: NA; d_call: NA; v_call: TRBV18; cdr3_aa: CASSLSGPRQPQHF; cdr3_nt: TGTGCCAGCTCACTATCGGGCCCCCGTCAGCCCCAGCATTTT
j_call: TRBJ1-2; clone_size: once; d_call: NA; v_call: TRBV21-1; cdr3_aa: CASSKVGDPVNYGYTF; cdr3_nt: TGTGCCAGCAGCAAAGTAGGGGACCCGGTTAACTATGGCTACACCTTC
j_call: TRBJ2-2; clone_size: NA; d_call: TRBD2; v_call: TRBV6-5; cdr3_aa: CATSGGVDTGELFF; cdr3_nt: TGTGCCACAAGCGGGGGGGTCGACACCGGGGAGCTGTTTTTT
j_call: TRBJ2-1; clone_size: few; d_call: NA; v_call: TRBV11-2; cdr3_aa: CASSPGPNNEQFF; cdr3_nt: TGTGCCAGCAGTCCCGGTCCCAACAATGAGCAGTTCTTC
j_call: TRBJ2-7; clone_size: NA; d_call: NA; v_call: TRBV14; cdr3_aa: CASSLDYRSLAQYF; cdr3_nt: TGTGCCAGCAGCCTAGACTACAGGTCTCTCGCGCAGTACTTC
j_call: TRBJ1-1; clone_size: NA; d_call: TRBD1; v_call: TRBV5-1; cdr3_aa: CASSPSTGVNTEAFF; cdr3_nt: TGCGCCAGCAGCCCTTCGACAGGGGTGAACACTGAAGCTTTCTTT
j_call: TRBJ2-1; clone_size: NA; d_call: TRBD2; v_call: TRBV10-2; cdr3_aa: CATTSGSRAEQFF; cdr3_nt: TGCGCCACCACTAGCGGGAGTAGGGCTGAGCAGTTCTTC
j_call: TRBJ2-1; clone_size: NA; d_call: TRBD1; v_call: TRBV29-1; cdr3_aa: CSVRDRVHEQFF; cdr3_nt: TGCAGCGTTCGGGACAGGGTTCATGAGCAGTTCTTC
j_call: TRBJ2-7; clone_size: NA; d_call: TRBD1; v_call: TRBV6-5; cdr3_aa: CASSSTPGQGVGEQYF; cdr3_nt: TGTGCCAGCAGTTCTACTCCGGGACAGGGGGTCGGCGAGCAGTACTTC
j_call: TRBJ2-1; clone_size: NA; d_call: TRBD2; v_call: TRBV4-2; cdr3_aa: CASSQVKAGEDEQFF; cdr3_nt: TGTGCCAGCAGCCAAGTAAAAGCGGGGGAAGATGAGCAGTTCTTC
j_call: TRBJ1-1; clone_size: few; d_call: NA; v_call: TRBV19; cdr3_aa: CASRVQDNTEAFF; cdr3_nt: TGTGCCAGTAGAGTCCAGGATAATACTGAAGCTTTCTTT
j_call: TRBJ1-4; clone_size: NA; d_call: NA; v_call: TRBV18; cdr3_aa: CASSRIPQGANFEKLFF; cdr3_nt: TGTGCCAGCTCACGGATACCACAGGGTGCCAATTTTGAAAAACTGTTTTTT
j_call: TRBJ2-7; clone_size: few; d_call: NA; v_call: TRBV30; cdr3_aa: CAWSVGAMSSYEQYF; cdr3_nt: TGTGCCTGGAGTGTAGGGGCAATGAGCTCCTACGAGCAGTACTTC
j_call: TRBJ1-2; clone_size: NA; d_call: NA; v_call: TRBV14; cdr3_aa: CASSPDRYSYGYTF; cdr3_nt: TGTGCCAGCAGCCCAGACAGATATAGCTATGGCTACACCTTC
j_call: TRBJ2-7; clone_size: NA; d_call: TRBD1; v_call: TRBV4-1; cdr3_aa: CASSPGNRDRAFEQYF; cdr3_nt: TGCGCCAGCAGCCCAGGAAACCGGGACAGGGCGTTCGAGCAGTACTTC
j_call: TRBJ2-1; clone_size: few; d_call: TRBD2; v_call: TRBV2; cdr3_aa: CASRAAGGLSDSEQRQFF; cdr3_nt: TGTGCCAGCAGGGCGGCGGGAGGGCTCTCAGATTCCGAACAGCGTCAGTTCTTC
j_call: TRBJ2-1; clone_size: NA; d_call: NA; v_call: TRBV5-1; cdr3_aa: CASSLGGWAEQFF; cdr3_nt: TGCGCCAGCAGCTTAGGCGGTTGGGCCGAGCAGTTCTTC
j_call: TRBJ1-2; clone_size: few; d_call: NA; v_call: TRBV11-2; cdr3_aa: CASSRTWYYGYTF; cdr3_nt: TGTGCCAGCAGCCGTACATGGTACTATGGCTACACCTTC
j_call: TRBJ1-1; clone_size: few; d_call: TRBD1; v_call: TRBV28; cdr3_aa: CASMEGAMNTEAFF; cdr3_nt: TGTGCCAGCATGGAGGGGGCTATGAACACTGAAGCTTTCTTT
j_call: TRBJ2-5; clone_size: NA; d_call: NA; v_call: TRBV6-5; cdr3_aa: CASAGAAGETQYF; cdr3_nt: TGTGCCAGCGCCGGGGCCGCCGGGGAGACCCAGTACTTC
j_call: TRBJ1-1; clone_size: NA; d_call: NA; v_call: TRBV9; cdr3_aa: CASSVGTGANTEAFF; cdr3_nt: TGTGCCAGCAGCGTAGGTACAGGCGCGAACACTGAAGCTTTCTTT
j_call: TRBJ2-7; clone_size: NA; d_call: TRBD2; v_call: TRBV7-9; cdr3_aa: CASGDGGYEQYF; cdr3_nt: TGTGCCAGCGGCGACGGGGGGTACGAGCAGTACTTC
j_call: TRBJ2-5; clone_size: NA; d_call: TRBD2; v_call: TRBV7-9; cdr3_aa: CASSLVVTGGRAETQYF; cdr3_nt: TGTGCCAGCAGCTTAGTGGTTACGGGAGGGCGGGCAGAGACCCAGTACTTC